This T cell receptor (beta chain) was sequenced during a study of T cells in Graves' hyperthyroidism and ophthalmopathy. Study conclusions and caveats: Peripheral blood also featured most of the thyroid clonotypes expanded above 0.001. Stable hyperthyroidism was told apart from ophthalmopathy by a model built on 13 V-J features.

Germline V gene sequence: CDR1 MNHEY, CDR2 SMNVEV (reference sequence). The CDR3 contains 15 residues. The V end lost 5 bases, the J end lost 3 bases, and 16 bases lay between the germline ends. This clonotype was observed many times. The antigen is undetermined. Amplification of TCR beta CDR3 regions was performed using RNA transcripts as template. HTBI primers drove first-round RT-PCR of the TCR CDR3. One entry per CDR3 protein, called by TCRdb with MiXCR from the multiplex PCR reads. The data contain fewer than 450,000 distinct CDR3 sequences, about 18% of them singletons. Patients aged 18 to 65 had newly diagnosed hyperthyroidism of under 2 months' duration.

The rearrangement uses TRBV27 and TRBJ1-1, with D possibly TRBD1 on 6 matching bases. The clonotype was recovered from a woman in her 30s with Graves' hyperthyroidism that later progressed to Graves' ophthalmopathy. Sequenced sample: blood. CDR3 coding DNA: TGTGCCAGCAGTCTAAATCAACAGGGCTACACTGAAGCTTTCTTT. Translated, it gives CASSLNQQGYTEAFF.